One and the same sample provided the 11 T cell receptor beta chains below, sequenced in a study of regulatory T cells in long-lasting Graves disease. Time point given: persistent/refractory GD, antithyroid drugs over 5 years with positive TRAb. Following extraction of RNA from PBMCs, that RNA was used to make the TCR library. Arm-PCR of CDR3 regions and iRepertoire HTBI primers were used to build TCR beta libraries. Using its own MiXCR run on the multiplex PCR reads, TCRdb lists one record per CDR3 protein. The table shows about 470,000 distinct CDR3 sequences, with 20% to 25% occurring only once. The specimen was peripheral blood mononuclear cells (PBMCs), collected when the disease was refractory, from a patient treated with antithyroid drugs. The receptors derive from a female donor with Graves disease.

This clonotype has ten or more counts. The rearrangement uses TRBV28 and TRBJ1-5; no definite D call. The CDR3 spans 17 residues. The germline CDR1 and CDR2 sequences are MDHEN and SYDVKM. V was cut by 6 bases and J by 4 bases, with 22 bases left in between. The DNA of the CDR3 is TGTGCCAGCAGATCGGCACGATATAAGTCGAAGAATCAGCCCCAGCATTTT. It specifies CASRSARYKSKNQPQHF.

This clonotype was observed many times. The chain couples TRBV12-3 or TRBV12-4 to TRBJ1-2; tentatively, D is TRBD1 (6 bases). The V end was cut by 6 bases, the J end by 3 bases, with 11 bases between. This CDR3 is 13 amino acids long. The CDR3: CASSRDIDYGYTF. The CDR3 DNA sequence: TGTGCCAGCAGCAGGGACATTGACTATGGCTACACCTTC.

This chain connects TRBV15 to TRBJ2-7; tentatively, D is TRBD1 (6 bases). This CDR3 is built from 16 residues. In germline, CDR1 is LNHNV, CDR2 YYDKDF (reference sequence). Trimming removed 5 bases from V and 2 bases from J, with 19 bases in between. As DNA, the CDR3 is TGTGCCACCAGCGCCCTTCCCGACAGGTCCACCTACGAGCAGTACTTC. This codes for CATSALPDRSTYEQYF.

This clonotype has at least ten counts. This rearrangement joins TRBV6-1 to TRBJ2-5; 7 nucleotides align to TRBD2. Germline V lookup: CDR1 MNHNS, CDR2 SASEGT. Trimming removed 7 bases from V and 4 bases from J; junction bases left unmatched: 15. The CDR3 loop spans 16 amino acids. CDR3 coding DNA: TGTGCCAGCACCCTCCGCGGCGGGAGTCCCCCAGAGACCCAGTACTTC. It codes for CASTLRGGSPPETQYF.

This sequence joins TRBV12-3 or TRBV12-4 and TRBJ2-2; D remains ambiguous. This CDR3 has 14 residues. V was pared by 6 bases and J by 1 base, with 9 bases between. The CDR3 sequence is CASRMVGNTGELFF. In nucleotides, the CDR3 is TGTGCCAGCAGAATGGTCGGGAACACCGGGGAGCTGTTTTTT.

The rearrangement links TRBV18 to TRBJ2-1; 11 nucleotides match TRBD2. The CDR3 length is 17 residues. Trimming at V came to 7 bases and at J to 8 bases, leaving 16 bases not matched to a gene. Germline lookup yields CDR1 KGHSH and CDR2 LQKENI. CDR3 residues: CASFRAEIAGGPDEQFF. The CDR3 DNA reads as TGTGCCAGCTTTAGAGCCGAGATAGCGGGAGGGCCGGATGAGCAGTTCTTC.

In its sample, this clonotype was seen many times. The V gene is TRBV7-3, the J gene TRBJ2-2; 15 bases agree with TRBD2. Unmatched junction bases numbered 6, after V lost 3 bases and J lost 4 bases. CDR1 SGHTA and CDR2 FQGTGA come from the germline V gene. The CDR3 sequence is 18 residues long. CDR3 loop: CASSFGLAGGPGTGELFF. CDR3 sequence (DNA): TGTGCCAGCAGCTTCGGACTAGCGGGAGGGCCGGGCACCGGGGAGCTGTTTTTT.

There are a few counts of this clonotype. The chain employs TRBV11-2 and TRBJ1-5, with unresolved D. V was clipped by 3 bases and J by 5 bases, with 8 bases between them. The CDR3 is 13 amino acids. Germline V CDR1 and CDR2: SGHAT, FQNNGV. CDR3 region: CASSFSLDQPQHF. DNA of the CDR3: TGTGCCAGCAGCTTTTCCCTTGATCAGCCCCAGCATTTT.

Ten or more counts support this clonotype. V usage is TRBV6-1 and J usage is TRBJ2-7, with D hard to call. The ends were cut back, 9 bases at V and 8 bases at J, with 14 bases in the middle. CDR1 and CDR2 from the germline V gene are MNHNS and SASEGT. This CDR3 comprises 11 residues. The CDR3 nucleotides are TGTGCCAGTAGAGGAAACTGGAAGCAGTACTTC. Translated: CASRGNWKQYF.

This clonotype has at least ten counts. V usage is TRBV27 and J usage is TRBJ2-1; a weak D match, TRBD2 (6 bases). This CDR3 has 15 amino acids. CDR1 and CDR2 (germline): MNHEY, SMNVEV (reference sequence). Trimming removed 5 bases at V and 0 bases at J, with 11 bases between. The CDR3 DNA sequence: TGTGCCAGCAGTCCGGACTATAGCTCCTACAATGAGCAGTTCTTC. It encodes CASSPDYSSYNEQFF.

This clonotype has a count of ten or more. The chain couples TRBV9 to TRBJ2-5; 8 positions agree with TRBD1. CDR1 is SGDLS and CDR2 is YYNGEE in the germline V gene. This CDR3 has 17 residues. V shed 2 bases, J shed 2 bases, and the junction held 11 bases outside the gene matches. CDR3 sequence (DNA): TGTGCCAGCAGCGTCAGCGACAGGGGTCACGAACAAGAGACCCAGTACTTC. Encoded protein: CASSVSDRGHEQETQYF.